The sequence of this TCR beta chain was determined in a study of T cell responses to AZD1222 COVID-19 vaccine. Second doses at about 4 or about 12 weeks were pooled. TCRdb keeps only in-frame clones here, not all; method: immunoSEQ multiplex PCR. This table has about 140,000 clones, about 88% appearing once. Study results and limitations: White British ancestry dominated among donors, who included more females, and clonal diversity was possibly underestimated. At 160-218 and 743-854, vaccine-associated CD4 TCRs were dominant, and they spanned spike. Close to half of spike-specific TCRs reportedly recognize unmutated variant regions.

Turning to this clone: What it recognizes is unknown.

The CDR3 is made up of 14 amino acids. With 2 bases removed from V and 11 bases from J, the gap between germline ends came to 16 bases. Germline V gene sequence: CDR1 MGHRA, CDR2 YSYEKL. The chain employs TRBV4-1 and TRBJ1-3; possible D gene TRBD1, 5 bases. The specimen comprised peripheral blood, sampled 28 days after the second AZD1222 dose. The clonotype originates from an adult who received the AZD1222 COVID-19 vaccine. The CDR3 loop is CASSQPRRGPAIYF. The DNA for the CDR3 is TGCGCCAGCAGCCAACCACGGAGGGGCCCGGCCATATATTTT.